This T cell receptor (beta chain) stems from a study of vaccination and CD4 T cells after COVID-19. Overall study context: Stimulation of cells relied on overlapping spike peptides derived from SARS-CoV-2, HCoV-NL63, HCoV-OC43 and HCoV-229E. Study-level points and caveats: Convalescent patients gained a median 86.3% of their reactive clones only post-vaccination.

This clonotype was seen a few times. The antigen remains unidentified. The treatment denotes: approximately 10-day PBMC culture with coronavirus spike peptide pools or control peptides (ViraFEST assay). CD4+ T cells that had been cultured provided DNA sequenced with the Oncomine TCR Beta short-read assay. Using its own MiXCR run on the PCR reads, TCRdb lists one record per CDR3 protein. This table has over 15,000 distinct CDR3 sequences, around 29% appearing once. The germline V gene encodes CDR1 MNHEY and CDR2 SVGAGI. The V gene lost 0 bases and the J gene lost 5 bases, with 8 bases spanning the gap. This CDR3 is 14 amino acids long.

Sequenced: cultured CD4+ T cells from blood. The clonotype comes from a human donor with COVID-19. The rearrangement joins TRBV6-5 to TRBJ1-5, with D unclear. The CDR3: CASSYSRWDQPQHF. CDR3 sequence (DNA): TGTGCCAGCAGTTACTCGAGATGGGATCAGCCCCAGCATTTT.